This T cell receptor beta chain was observed in a study of T cell repertoires in cytomegalovirus infection. Germline loops: CDR1 SGHVS, CDR2 FQNEAQ. Between the trimmed V and J ends, which lost 2 bases and 8 bases, there was a span of 13 bases. This CDR3 comprises 14 residues. This clonotype was found many times. Its target is not known. A single record per CDR3 protein comes from TCRdb applying MiXCR to the reads. The table includes hundreds of thousands of distinct CDR3 sequences, around 30% detected once. The genes are TRBV7-8 and TRBJ2-1; no reliable D call. The origin of this receptor is a human donor in good health (CMV status not recorded). Some clones in this sample may be carry-over from other donors' samples. Sequences were derived from cultured PBMCs, sampled from culture after CMV antigen stimulation. CDR3 coding DNA: TGTGCCAGCAGCTTACGGCGGCGACCGGATGAGCAGTTCTTC. Residues: CASSLRRRPDEQFF.